Listed below are T cell receptor beta chains from one sample, sequenced in a study of EBV T-cell therapy then PD-1 blockade in nasopharyngeal carcinoma. The protocol was immunoSEQ multiplex PCR, while the TCRdb copy is restricted to in-frame clones and leaves out a portion. The sample includes 15,000 to 20,000 clones, roughly 88% of them seen just once. Their target antigens are unknown. The sample was CD8+ T cells from blood, taken at day 0 from a patient whose treatment included autologous EBV-specific T cells and nivolumab. The receptors were gathered from a man aged 40-55 years with nasopharyngeal carcinoma. The CDR3 runs from the conserved cysteine through the conserved F or W. A D gene is named only where the DNA matches it firmly. Clone sizes are given selectively: once, few, many, or a class where the clone is expanded.

J gene: TRBJ1-1; D gene: .; clone size: .; V gene: TRBV12-3/TRBV12-4; CDR3 DNA: TGTGCCAGCAGTTTAGGCCCGGGAGGTGAAGCTTTCTTT; CDR3 protein: CASSLGPGGEAFF
J gene: TRBJ1-1; D gene: .; clone size: .; V gene: TRBV24-1; CDR3 DNA: TGTGCCACCAGTGATTTTACCGGGACGGAAGCTTTCTTT; CDR3 protein: CATSDFTGTEAFF
J gene: TRBJ2-3; D gene: .; clone size: .; V gene: TRBV11-1; CDR3 DNA: TGTGCCAGCAGCTTACGCTCCCTTAGCACAGATACGCAGTATTTT; CDR3 protein: CASSLRSLSTDTQYF
J gene: TRBJ1-4; D gene: .; clone size: .; V gene: TRBV24-1; CDR3 DNA: TGTGCCACCAGTGATTCTTACCACTTGGAACTGTTTTTT; CDR3 protein: CATSDSYHLELFF
J gene: TRBJ1-4; D gene: .; clone size: .; V gene: TRBV19; CDR3 DNA: TGTGCCAGTAGACGCCCTGATGAAAAACTGTTTTTT; CDR3 protein: CASRRPDEKLFF
J gene: TRBJ1-1; D gene: .; clone size: .; V gene: TRBV14; CDR3 DNA: TGTGCCAGCAGCGAAGACTCATTAGCTGAAGCTTTCTTT; CDR3 protein: CASSEDSLAEAFF
J gene: TRBJ2-7; D gene: .; clone size: .; V gene: TRBV12-3/TRBV12-4; CDR3 DNA: TGTGCCAGCACTCCCCAGGGGGAGCAGTACTTC; CDR3 protein: CASTPQGEQYF
J gene: TRBJ2-6; D gene: .; clone size: .; V gene: TRBV4-1; CDR3 DNA: TGCGCCAGCAGCCAAGATCTAGGGTCTGGGGCCAACGTCCTGACTTTC; CDR3 protein: CASSQDLGSGANVLTF
J gene: TRBJ2-7; D gene: TRBD1; clone size: once; V gene: TRBV29-1; CDR3 DNA: TGCAGCGTTGAGCTGACAGGGTACGAGCAGTACTTC; CDR3 protein: CSVELTGYEQYF
J gene: TRBJ1-1; D gene: .; clone size: .; V gene: TRBV1; CDR3 DNA: TGCACCAGCAGCCAGGCTCGGGTCTGGCAGACTGAAGCTTTCTTT; CDR3 protein: CTSSQARVWQTEAFF
J gene: TRBJ2-2; D gene: TRBD1; clone size: .; V gene: TRBV9; CDR3 DNA: TGTGCCAGCAGCGCTGGGACAGCGAACACCGGGGAGCTGTTTTTT; CDR3 protein: CASSAGTANTGELFF
J gene: TRBJ1-2; D gene: TRBD1; clone size: .; V gene: TRBV5-4; CDR3 DNA: TGTGCCACCGACACAGGGGGGTATGGCTACACCTTC; CDR3 protein: CATDTGGYGYTF
J gene: TRBJ2-7; D gene: .; clone size: .; V gene: TRBV9; CDR3 DNA: TGTGCCAGCAGCGGCCAGGGTGTCGAGCAGTACTTC; CDR3 protein: CASSGQGVEQYF
J gene: TRBJ2-7; D gene: .; clone size: .; V gene: TRBV5-6; CDR3 DNA: TGTGCCAGCAGCTTGCAGAGGGACACCATCTACGAGCAGTACTTC; CDR3 protein: CASSLQRDTIYEQYF
J gene: TRBJ2-7; D gene: TRBD1; clone size: once; V gene: TRBV6-4; CDR3 DNA: TGTGCCAGCAGTGACCCCGACAGGGCCTACGAGCAGTACTTC; CDR3 protein: CASSDPDRAYEQYF
J gene: TRBJ2-1; D gene: TRBD1; clone size: .; V gene: TRBV5-4; CDR3 DNA: TGTGCCAGCAGCGCTATGGGACAGAACTACAATGAGCAGTTCTTC; CDR3 protein: CASSAMGQNYNEQFF
J gene: TRBJ2-3; D gene: TRBD1; clone size: few; V gene: TRBV6-4; CDR3 DNA: TGTGCCAGCAGTGCCACAGGGGAAGCAGCAGATACGCAGTATTTT; CDR3 protein: CASSATGEAADTQYF
J gene: TRBJ1-3; D gene: .; clone size: .; V gene: TRBV19; CDR3 DNA: TGTGCCAGTACCACGACAGGCCGCTCTGGAAACACCATATATTTT; CDR3 protein: CASTTTGRSGNTIYF
J gene: TRBJ1-3; D gene: .; clone size: once; V gene: TRBV5-6; CDR3 DNA: TGTGCCAGCAGTCCACCCTCTGGAAACACCATATATTTT; CDR3 protein: CASSPPSGNTIYF
J gene: TRBJ1-2; D gene: TRBD1; clone size: .; V gene: TRBV2; CDR3 DNA: TGTGCCAGCAGCCTAAGGACAGGGGTGGTCTATGGCTACACCTTC; CDR3 protein: CASSLRTGVVYGYTF
J gene: TRBJ2-7; D gene: .; clone size: .; V gene: TRBV27; CDR3 DNA: TGTGCCAGCAGTCCCCGCAGGGGGGAGAACGAGCAGTACTTC; CDR3 protein: CASSPRRGENEQYF
J gene: TRBJ1-6; D gene: .; clone size: .; V gene: TRBV20-1; CDR3 DNA: TGCAGTGCCGGTTCGACCACCCTCCACTTT; CDR3 protein: CSAGSTTLHF
J gene: TRBJ2-1; D gene: TRBD2; clone size: .; V gene: TRBV3-1/TRBV3-2; CDR3 DNA: TGTGCCAGCAGCCCCGAGGGTCTAGCGGGGCCCTACAATGAGCAGTTCTTC; CDR3 protein: CASSPEGLAGPYNEQFF
J gene: TRBJ2-2; D gene: .; clone size: .; V gene: TRBV4-3; CDR3 DNA: TGCGCCAGCAGCCAAGATTCAAGGGGTCCGGAGCTGTTTTTT; CDR3 protein: CASSQDSRGPELFF
J gene: TRBJ1-6; D gene: .; clone size: .; V gene: TRBV4-3; CDR3 DNA: TGCGCCAGCAGCATCCGGAGAGGTGGCATTGAAAATTCACCCCTCCACTTT; CDR3 protein: CASSIRRGGIENSPLHF
J gene: TRBJ2-5; D gene: .; clone size: once; V gene: TRBV6-1; CDR3 DNA: TGTGCCAGCAGTGAAGGATGGGGCATCCAAGAGACCCAGTACTTC; CDR3 protein: CASSEGWGIQETQYF
J gene: TRBJ1-1; D gene: .; clone size: .; V gene: TRBV27; CDR3 DNA: TGTGCCAGCAGTTTACACAATCAGGGGAACACTGAAGCTTTCTTT; CDR3 protein: CASSLHNQGNTEAFF
J gene: TRBJ2-2; D gene: .; clone size: .; V gene: TRBV5-1; CDR3 DNA: TGCGCCAGCAGCCCGTACCCCGGGGAGCTGTTTTTT; CDR3 protein: CASSPYPGELFF
J gene: TRBJ2-2; D gene: TRBD2; clone size: .; V gene: TRBV29-1; CDR3 DNA: TGCAGCGTTCGGACTAGCGGTGACACCGGGGAGCTGTTTTTT; CDR3 protein: CSVRTSGDTGELFF
J gene: TRBJ2-2; D gene: .; clone size: .; V gene: TRBV24-1; CDR3 DNA: TGTGCCACCAGGGAGAACAGGGACACCGGGGAGCTGTTTTTT; CDR3 protein: CATRENRDTGELFF
J gene: TRBJ1-5; D gene: TRBD1; clone size: .; V gene: TRBV4-3; CDR3 DNA: TGCGCCAGCAGCCAAGGGTCAGGGGGCGGGCAGCCCCAGCATTTT; CDR3 protein: CASSQGSGGGQPQHF
J gene: TRBJ2-7; D gene: TRBD1; clone size: few; V gene: TRBV2; CDR3 DNA: TGTGCCAGCAGTACCAACAGGGGGACCTACTACGAGCAGTACTTC; CDR3 protein: CASSTNRGTYYEQYF